Following are 10 T cell receptor beta chains from one sample sequenced in a study of blood T cell repertoires in COVID-19. This table comes from immunoSEQ multiplex PCR, and its TCRdb copy is limited to in-frame clones, with some not included. The sample records fewer than 150,000 clones, 83% being singletons. The sequencing sample was made of PBMCs or T cells enriched from blood (not recorded which). These receptor sequences come from a young man who had recovered from COVID-19.

The genes are TRBV5-1 and TRBJ1-3, with D maybe TRBD1 (6 bases). V was shortened by 3 bases and J by 2 bases, with 12 bases between the two germline ends. This CDR3 has 15 amino acids. Germline CDR1 reads SGHRS; CDR2 reads YFSETQ. The chain's CDR3 is CASSWDKRTGNTIYF. The CDR3 nucleotides read TGCGCCAGCAGCTGGGACAAGAGGACTGGAAACACCATATATTTT.

This CDR3 reads CSVVGQMNTEAFF. The CDR3 nucleotides are TGCAGCGTTGTTGGCCAGATGAACACTGAAGCTTTCTTT. The chain combines TRBV29-1 with TRBJ1-1, with D unresolved. The germline V gene encodes CDR1 SQVTM and CDR2 ANQGSEA. This CDR3 comprises 13 residues. V lost 4 bases to trimming and J lost 0 bases, with 9 bases between them.

This clone was picked up one time. The gene calls are TRBV19 and TRBJ2-2, with TRBD1 as a possible D gene (5 bases). Trimming left V 11 bases short and J 4 bases short, with 8 bases between. The CDR3 is 11 amino acids. Germline CDR1 reads LNHDA; CDR2 reads SQIVND (reference sequence). The CDR3 loop is CACRVTGELFF. For the CDR3, the DNA is TGTGCCTGCAGGGTCACCGGGGAGCTGTTTTTT.

The rearrangement joins TRBV21-1 to TRBJ2-7; the table names TRBD1, a call not compared with the DNA. TRBV21-1 is shown as a pseudogene. The CDR3 covers 16 residues. The CDR3 bases are TGTGCCAGCAGCGGACGGACAGGGGATAGCTCCTACGAGCAGTACGTC. It encodes CASSGRTGDSSYEQYV.

This chain joins TRBV18 and TRBJ1-4; 7 nucleotides line up with TRBD1. V dropped 6 bases and J dropped 3; count of bases not matched to a gene: 4. Germline V CDR1 and CDR2: KGHSH, LQKENI. This CDR3 comprises 14 residues. CDR3 amino acids: CASSPQGANEKLFF. CDR3 nucleotide sequence: TGTGCCAGCTCGCCCCAGGGGGCTAATGAAAAACTGTTTTTT.

V and J are TRBV7-8 and TRBJ1-6; TRBD1 might be the D (6 bases). CDR3 length: 15 residues. Trimming removed 1 base at V and 8 bases at J, with 12 bases between. CDR1 SGHVS and CDR2 FQNEAQ come from the germline V gene. CDR3 region: CASSLDGTSDSPLHF. The CDR3 coding sequence is TGTGCCAGCAGCTTAGATGGGACATCTGATTCACCCCTCCACTTT.

In this sample, this clone turned up a few times. The V gene is TRBV4-1, the J gene TRBJ1-1; weak D call: TRBD1 (6 bases). Trimming removed 2 bases at V and 10 bases at J, with 14 bases between. Germline-derived CDR1 and CDR2 are MGHRA and YSYEKL. The CDR3 is 13 residues long. The CDR3 spells CASSQIQKDRAFF. Written as DNA, the CDR3 is TGCGCCAGCAGCCAAATTCAAAAGGACAGAGCTTTCTTT.

The V call is TRBV7-2, the J call TRBJ2-2, with 8 bases that match TRBD1. The junction had 1 base not matched to a gene; V was cut back by 2 bases and J by 5 bases. The germline CDR1 and CDR2 sequences are SGHTA and FQGNSA. The CDR3 length is 14 residues. As DNA, the CDR3 is TGTGCCAGCAGCTTAAGGACAGGGACCGGGGAGCTGTTTTTT. Protein product: CASSLRTGTGELFF.

V usage is TRBV3-1 (or the pseudogene TRBV3-2) and J usage is TRBJ1-2, with TRBD1 matching over 11 bases. The CDR3 totals 15 residues. Germline CDR1 reads LGHDT; CDR2 reads YNNKEL (reference sequence). The junction had 2 bases not matched to a gene; V was cut back by 1 base and J by 4 bases. CDR3 DNA sequence: TGTGCCAGCAGCCAAGCCGGGACAGGGGGCTATGGCTACACCTTC. Translation gives CASSQAGTGGYGYTF.

This chain uses TRBV12-3 or TRBV12-4 with TRBJ2-1; 7 positions agree with TRBD2. Trimming cost V 5 bases and J 8 bases; bases outside gene matches: 6. The CDR3 spans 13 residues. The CDR3 nucleotides read TGTGCCAGCAGTCCCCCGGGACTACATGAGCAGTTCTTC. This encodes CASSPPGLHEQFF.